This TCR beta chain emerged from a study of shared clonotypes between healthy human individuals. Under the authors' procedure: Junction-only immunoSEQ sequences carried no quality scores, so filtering differed. TCRdb's table, derived via immunoSEQ multiplex PCR, lists solely in-frame clones and lacks some. The DNA was the basis for D and trimming; V, J and clone size are from that table. The sample has 640,000 or so clones; about two thirds are singletons. Germline CDR1 and CDR2: SGHAT and FQNNGV. With V trimmed by 4 bases and J by 7 bases, 13 bases remained unmatched. This CDR3 region has 16 residues. Study-wide points: Clonotypes not shared had lower generation probabilities than those common to all four donors. Naive subsets tended to show greater estimated richness than memory subsets.

To note about this clone: No antigen is known for it.

This receptor was taken from a woman in her twenties or thirties in good health. This chain joins TRBV11-2 and TRBJ1-5; TRBD1 aligns across 7 bases. Material: memory CD4+ T cells sorted from blood. Subset meaning: CD45RA-negative fraction. CDR3 in amino acids: CASSSTTGKTGQPQHF. CDR3 in DNA: TGTGCCAGCAGCTCTACGACAGGGAAGACTGGACAGCCCCAGCATTTT.